The rows below give T cell receptor beta chains drawn from one sample of a study of cytotoxic CD8 clonotypes in ibrutinib-treated CLL. Data came from immunoSEQ multiplex PCR; TCRdb stores just in-frame clones and leaves some out. The sample consists of 90,000 to 150,000 clones, approximately 56% of them appearing once. Sequenced material: PBMCs, taken after 24 months of ibrutinib treatment. The receptors derive from a human donor with chronic lymphocytic leukemia. CDR3s include the opening cysteine and the closing phenylalanine or tryptophan. A D gene is named only where the DNA matches it firmly. A row's size may be missing; if present it is once, few, many or a size class.

CDR3: CASSLFVATGELFF; DNA: TGCGCCAGCAGCTTGTTTGTGGCCACCGGGGAGCTGTTTTTT; J: TRBJ2-2; size: NA; D: NA; V: TRBV5-1
CDR3: CASSDEGFGNTIYF; DNA: TGTGCCAGCAGTGACGAGGGGTTTGGAAACACCATATATTTT; J: TRBJ1-3; size: NA; D: NA; V: TRBV6-6
CDR3: CASSIGAGRTYEQYF; DNA: TGTGCCAGTAGTATCGGCGCAGGTAGAACCTACGAGCAGTACTTC; J: TRBJ2-7; size: NA; D: NA; V: TRBV19
CDR3: CASSLTGYEQYF; DNA: TGTGCCAGCAGTTTGACGGGGTACGAGCAGTACTTC; J: TRBJ2-7; size: NA; D: NA; V: TRBV27
CDR3: CASANQGASNEQFF; DNA: TGTGCCAGTGCCAACCAGGGGGCGAGCAATGAGCAGTTCTTC; J: TRBJ2-1; size: NA; D: TRBD1; V: TRBV19
CDR3: CSVGGIEYNEQFF; DNA: TGCAGCGTTGGAGGGATTGAATACAATGAGCAGTTCTTC; J: TRBJ2-1; size: NA; D: NA; V: TRBV29-1
CDR3: CASSLFSYNEQFF; DNA: TGTGCCAGCAGCTTATTCTCCTACAATGAGCAGTTCTTC; J: TRBJ2-1; size: NA; D: NA; V: TRBV7-2
CDR3: CASSDGRYGGYTF; DNA: TGTGCCAGCAGTGACGGGAGGTATGGGGGCTACACCTTC; J: TRBJ1-2; size: NA; D: NA; V: TRBV25-1
CDR3: CASSLGSYEQYF; DNA: TGTGCCAGCAGCTTAGGAAGTTACGAGCAGTACTTC; J: TRBJ2-7; size: NA; D: NA; V: TRBV7-2
CDR3: CASSLGHINYGYTF; DNA: TGTGCCAGCAGCTTAGGACACATTAACTATGGCTACACCTTC; J: TRBJ1-2; size: NA; D: NA; V: TRBV7-9
CDR3: CASSPDSNQPQHF; DNA: TGTGCCAGCAGCCCAGATAGCAATCAGCCCCAGCATTTT; J: TRBJ1-5; size: NA; D: NA; V: TRBV11-3
CDR3: CASSLLWGYTF; DNA: TGTGCCAGCAGCTTACTATGGGGCTACACCTTC; J: TRBJ1-2; size: NA; D: NA; V: TRBV7-1
CDR3: CASRGDRDEQYF; DNA: TGTGCCAGTAGGGGGGACAGGGACGAGCAGTACTTC; J: TRBJ2-7; size: NA; D: TRBD1; V: TRBV19
CDR3: CASSYVAGGGEQYF; DNA: TGTGCCAGCAGTTACGTAGCGGGGGGCGGCGAGCAGTACTTC; J: TRBJ2-7; size: few; D: TRBD2; V: TRBV6-5
CDR3: CASSRPGQGVPYTF; DNA: TGTGCCAGCAGCAGACCGGGACAGGGCGTTCCCTACACCTTC; J: TRBJ1-2; size: few; D: TRBD1; V: TRBV7-9
CDR3: CASSKRQVTSTDTQYF; DNA: TGTGCCAGCAGCAAAAGACAGGTTACTAGCACAGATACGCAGTATTTT; J: TRBJ2-3; size: few; D: NA; V: TRBV7-8
CDR3: CAWSVLQGEDEQYF; DNA: TGTGCCTGGAGTGTACTACAGGGTGAAGACGAGCAGTACTTC; J: TRBJ2-7; size: NA; D: NA; V: TRBV30
CDR3: CAWRGPPDTEAFF; DNA: TGTGCCTGGAGAGGCCCACCTGACACTGAAGCTTTCTTT; J: TRBJ1-1; size: NA; D: NA; V: TRBV30
CDR3: CASGPLAGTDTQYF; DNA: TGCGCCAGCGGCCCGCTAGCGGGGACGGATACGCAGTATTTT; J: TRBJ2-3; size: NA; D: TRBD2; V: TRBV5-1
CDR3: CASSRTGDGYTF; DNA: TGTGCCAGCAGCCGGACAGGGGACGGCTACACCTTC; J: TRBJ1-2; size: NA; D: TRBD1; V: TRBV7-9
CDR3: CASSPWTVGPSTDTQYF; DNA: TGTGCCAGCAGCCCCTGGACAGTCGGTCCTAGCACAGATACGCAGTATTTT; J: TRBJ2-3; size: NA; D: NA; V: TRBV5-5
CDR3: CAGDQSETQYF; DNA: TGTGCCGGGGACCAGTCAGAGACCCAGTACTTC; J: TRBJ2-5; size: NA; D: NA; V: TRBV30
CDR3: CASSYSMSQPQHF; DNA: TGTGCCAGCAGTTACTCGATGTCTCAGCCCCAGCATTTT; J: TRBJ1-5; size: few; D: NA; V: TRBV6-6
CDR3: CSAVPDTEAFF; DNA: TGCAGTGCAGTTCCGGACACTGAAGCTTTCTTT; J: TRBJ1-1; size: many; D: NA; V: TRBV20-1
CDR3: CASVGGRNYGYTF; DNA: TGTGCCAGCGTAGGCGGCCGTAACTATGGCTACACCTTC; J: TRBJ1-2; size: once; D: NA; V: TRBV28
CDR3: CASSPQGVSNQPQHF; DNA: TGTGCCAGCTCCCCCCAGGGTGTTAGCAATCAGCCCCAGCATTTT; J: TRBJ1-5; size: few; D: NA; V: TRBV6-1
CDR3: CASSSRSYNTEAFF; DNA: TGTGCCAGCAGTTCCAGGAGTTATAACACTGAAGCTTTCTTT; J: TRBJ1-1; size: NA; D: NA; V: TRBV2
CDR3: CASSTGEAFNEKLFF; DNA: TGTGCCAGCAGTACCGGCGAGGCTTTTAATGAAAAACTGTTTTTT; J: TRBJ1-4; size: NA; D: NA; V: TRBV6-5
CDR3: CASSRTGGLSGNTIYF; DNA: TGTGCCAGCAGCAGGACAGGGGGCCTGTCTGGAAACACCATATATTTT; J: TRBJ1-3; size: NA; D: TRBD1; V: TRBV5-6
CDR3: CASSLYGGLNTEAFF; DNA: TGTGCCAGCAGCTTATATGGGGGTTTGAACACTGAAGCTTTCTTT; J: TRBJ1-1; size: NA; D: NA; V: TRBV7-2
CDR3: CASSAGLNTEAFF; DNA: TGTGCCAGCTCTGCAGGATTGAACACTGAAGCTTTCTTT; J: TRBJ1-1; size: NA; D: NA; V: TRBV18
CDR3: CAWSVGLMNTEAFF; DNA: TGTGCCTGGAGTGTAGGGCTCATGAACACTGAAGCTTTCTTT; J: TRBJ1-1; size: NA; D: NA; V: TRBV30
CDR3: CASRSGSGYQETQYF; DNA: TGCGCCAGCAGGAGTGGGAGCGGGTACCAAGAGACCCAGTACTTC; J: TRBJ2-5; size: few; D: NA; V: TRBV5-1
CDR3: CASSLAPQGNNSPLHF; DNA: TGCGCCAGCAGCTTGGCCCCGCAGGGGAATAATTCACCCCTCCACTTT; J: TRBJ1-6; size: NA; D: NA; V: TRBV5-1
CDR3: CASSADRGTQYF; DNA: TGTGCCAGCAGCGCGGACCGGGGGACCCAGTACTTC; J: TRBJ2-5; size: NA; D: NA; V: TRBV7-2
CDR3: CASSFALQGAGNEKLFF; DNA: TGCGCCAGCAGCTTTGCTTTACAGGGGGCGGGGAATGAAAAACTGTTTTTT; J: TRBJ1-4; size: NA; D: TRBD1; V: TRBV5-1
CDR3: CQYRGINNEQFF; DNA: TGTCAATACAGGGGTATCAACAATGAGCAGTTCTTC; J: TRBJ2-1; size: NA; D: TRBD1; V: TRBV29-1
CDR3: CASSPWDSLYEQYF; DNA: TGTGCCAGCAGTCCCTGGGACAGCCTTTACGAGCAGTACTTC; J: TRBJ2-7; size: NA; D: TRBD1; V: TRBV6-5
CDR3: CASAGQGEKLFF; DNA: TGTGCCAGCGCGGGACAGGGTGAAAAACTGTTTTTT; J: TRBJ1-4; size: NA; D: TRBD1; V: TRBV6-5
CDR3: CASSPGGGNTDTQYF; DNA: TGTGCCAGCTCCCCGGGGGGGGGAAACACAGATACGCAGTATTTT; J: TRBJ2-3; size: NA; D: TRBD2; V: TRBV7-9
CDR3: CASSHGTESYGYTF; DNA: TGCGCCAGCAGCCACGGGACAGAAAGCTATGGCTACACCTTC; J: TRBJ1-2; size: few; D: TRBD1; V: TRBV5-1